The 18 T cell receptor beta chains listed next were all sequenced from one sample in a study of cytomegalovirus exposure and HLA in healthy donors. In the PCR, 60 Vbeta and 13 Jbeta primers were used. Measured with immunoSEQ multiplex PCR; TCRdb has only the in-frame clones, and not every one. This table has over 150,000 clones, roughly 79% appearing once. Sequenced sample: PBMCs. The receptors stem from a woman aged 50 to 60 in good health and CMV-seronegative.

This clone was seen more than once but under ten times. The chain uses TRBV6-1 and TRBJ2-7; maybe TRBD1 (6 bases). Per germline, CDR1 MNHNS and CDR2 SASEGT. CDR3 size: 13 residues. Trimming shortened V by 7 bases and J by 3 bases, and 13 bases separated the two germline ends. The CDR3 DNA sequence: TGTGCCAGCAACCTGGACAGCTACTACGAGCAGTACTTC. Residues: CASNLDSYYEQYF.

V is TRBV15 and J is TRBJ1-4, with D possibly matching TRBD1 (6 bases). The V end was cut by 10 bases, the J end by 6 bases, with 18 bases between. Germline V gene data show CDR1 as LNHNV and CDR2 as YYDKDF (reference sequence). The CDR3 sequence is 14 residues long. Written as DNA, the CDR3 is TGTGCCAGCCGGGGGGCGGGTCAGGATGAAAAACTGTTTTTT. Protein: CASRGAGQDEKLFF.

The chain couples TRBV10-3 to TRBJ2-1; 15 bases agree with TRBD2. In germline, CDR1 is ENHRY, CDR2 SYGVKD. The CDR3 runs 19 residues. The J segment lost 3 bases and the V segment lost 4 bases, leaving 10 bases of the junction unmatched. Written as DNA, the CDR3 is TGTGCCATCAGTGGATCCAGGACTAGCGGGAGGGCAGGCTACAATGAGCAGTTCTTC. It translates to CAISGSRTSGRAGYNEQFF.

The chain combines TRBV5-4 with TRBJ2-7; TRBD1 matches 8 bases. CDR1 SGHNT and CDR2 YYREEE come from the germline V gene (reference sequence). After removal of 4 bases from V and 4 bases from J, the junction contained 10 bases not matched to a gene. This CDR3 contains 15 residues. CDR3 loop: CASSRDRSLSYEQYF. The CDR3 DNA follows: TGTGCCAGCAGCCGGGACAGGTCGTTGAGTTACGAGCAGTACTTC.

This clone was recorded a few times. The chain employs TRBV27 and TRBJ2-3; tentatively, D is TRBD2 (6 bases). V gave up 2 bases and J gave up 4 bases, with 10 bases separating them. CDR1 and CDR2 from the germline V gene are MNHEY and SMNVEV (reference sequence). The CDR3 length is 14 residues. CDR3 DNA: TGTGCCAGCAGTTTAATGGGGGGATCAGATACGCAGTATTTT. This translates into CASSLMGGSDTQYF.

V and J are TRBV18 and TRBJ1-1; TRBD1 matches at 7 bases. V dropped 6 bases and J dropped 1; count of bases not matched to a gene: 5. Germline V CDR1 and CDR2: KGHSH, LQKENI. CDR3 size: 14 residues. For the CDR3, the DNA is TGTGCCAGCTCCCGACAGGGTGAGAACACTGAAGCTTTCTTT. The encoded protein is CASSRQGENTEAFF.

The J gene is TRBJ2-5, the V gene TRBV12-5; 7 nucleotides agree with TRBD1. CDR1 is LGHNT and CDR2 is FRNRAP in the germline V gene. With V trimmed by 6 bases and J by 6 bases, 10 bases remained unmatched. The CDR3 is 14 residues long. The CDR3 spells CASGPDRPGKTQYF. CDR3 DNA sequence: TGTGCTAGTGGCCCGGACAGGCCTGGGAAGACCCAGTACTTC.

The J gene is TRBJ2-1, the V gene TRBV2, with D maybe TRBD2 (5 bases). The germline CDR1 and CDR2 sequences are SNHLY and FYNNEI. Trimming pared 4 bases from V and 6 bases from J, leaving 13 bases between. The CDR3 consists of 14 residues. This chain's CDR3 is CASSVWENGNEQFF. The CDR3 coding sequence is TGTGCCAGCAGTGTTTGGGAGAACGGCAATGAGCAGTTCTTC.

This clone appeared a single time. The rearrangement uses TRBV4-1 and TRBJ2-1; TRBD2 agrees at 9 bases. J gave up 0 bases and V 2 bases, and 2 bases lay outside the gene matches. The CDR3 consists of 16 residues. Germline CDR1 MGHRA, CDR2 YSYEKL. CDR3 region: CASSQRTSASYNEQFF. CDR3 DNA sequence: TGCGCCAGCAGCCAACGGACTAGCGCCTCCTACAATGAGCAGTTCTTC.

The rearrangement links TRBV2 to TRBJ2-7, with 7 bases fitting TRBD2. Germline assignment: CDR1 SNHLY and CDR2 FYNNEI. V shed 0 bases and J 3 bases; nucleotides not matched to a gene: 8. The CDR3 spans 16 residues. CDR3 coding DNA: TGTGCCAGCAGTGAAGCCGGACTGGCTAGCGGCTACGAGCAGTACTTC. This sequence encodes CASSEAGLASGYEQYF.

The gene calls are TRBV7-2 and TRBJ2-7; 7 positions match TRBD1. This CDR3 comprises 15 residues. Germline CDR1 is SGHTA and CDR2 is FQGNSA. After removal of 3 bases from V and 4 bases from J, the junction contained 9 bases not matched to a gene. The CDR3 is CASSLTRDSTYEQYF. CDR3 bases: TGTGCCAGCAGCTTGACTCGGGACAGTACTTACGAGCAGTACTTC.

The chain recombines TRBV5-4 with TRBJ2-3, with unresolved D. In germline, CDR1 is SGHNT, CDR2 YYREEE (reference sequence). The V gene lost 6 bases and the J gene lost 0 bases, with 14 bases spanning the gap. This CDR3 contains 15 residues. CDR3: CASTMTVASTDTQYF. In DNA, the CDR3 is TGTGCCAGCACCATGACGGTAGCTAGCACAGATACGCAGTATTTT. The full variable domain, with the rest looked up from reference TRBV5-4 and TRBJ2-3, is ETGVTQSPTHLIKTRGQQVTLRCSSQSGHNTVSWYQQALGQGPQFIFQYYREEENGRGNFPPRFSGLQFPNYSSELNVNALELDDSALYLCASTMTVASTDTQYFGPGTRLTVL.

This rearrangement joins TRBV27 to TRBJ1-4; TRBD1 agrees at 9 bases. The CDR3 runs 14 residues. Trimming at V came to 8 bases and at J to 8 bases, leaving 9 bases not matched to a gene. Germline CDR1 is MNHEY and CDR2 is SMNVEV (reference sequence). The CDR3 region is CASSQQGAREKLFF. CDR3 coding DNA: TGTGCCAGCTCCCAACAGGGGGCAAGGGAAAAACTGTTTTTT.

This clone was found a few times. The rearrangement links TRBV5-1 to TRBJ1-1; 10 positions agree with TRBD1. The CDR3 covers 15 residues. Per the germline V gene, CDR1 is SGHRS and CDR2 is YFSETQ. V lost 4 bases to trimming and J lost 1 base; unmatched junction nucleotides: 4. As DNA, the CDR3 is TGCGCCAGCAGCGCTCGGACAGGGGGGAACACTGAAGCTTTCTTT. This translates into CASSARTGGNTEAFF.

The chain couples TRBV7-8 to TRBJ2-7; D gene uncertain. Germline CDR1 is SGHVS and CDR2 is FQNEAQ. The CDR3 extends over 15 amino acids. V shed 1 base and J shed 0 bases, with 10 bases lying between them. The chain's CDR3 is CASSLVGESSYEQYF. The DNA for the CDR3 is TGTGCCAGCAGCTTAGTGGGCGAAAGCTCCTACGAGCAGTACTTC.

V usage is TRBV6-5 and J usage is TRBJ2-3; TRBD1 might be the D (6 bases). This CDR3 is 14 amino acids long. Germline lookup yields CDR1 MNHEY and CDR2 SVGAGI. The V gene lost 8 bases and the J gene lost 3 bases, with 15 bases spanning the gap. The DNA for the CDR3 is TGTGCCAGCTCCCGCCCAGGGGTAACAGATACGCAGTATTTT. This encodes CASSRPGVTDTQYF.

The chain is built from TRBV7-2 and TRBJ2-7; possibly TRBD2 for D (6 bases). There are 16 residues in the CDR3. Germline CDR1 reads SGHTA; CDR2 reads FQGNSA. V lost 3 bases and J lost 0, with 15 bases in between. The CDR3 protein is CASSFPFSGASYEQYF. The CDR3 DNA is TGTGCCAGCAGCTTTCCCTTTAGCGGAGCCTCCTACGAGCAGTACTTC.

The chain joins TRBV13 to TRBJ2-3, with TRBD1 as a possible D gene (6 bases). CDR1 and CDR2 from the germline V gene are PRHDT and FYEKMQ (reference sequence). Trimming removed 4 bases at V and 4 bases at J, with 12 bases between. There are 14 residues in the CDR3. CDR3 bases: TGTGCCAGCAGCTCCAGGGGTAAGGCAGATACGCAGTATTTT. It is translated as CASSSRGKADTQYF.